Shown below are 26 T cell receptor beta chains from a single sample sequenced in a study of tumour-infiltrating T cells in Burkitt lymphoma. TCRdb's copy holds only in-frame clones and misses some; the assay was immunoSEQ multiplex PCR. The table shows 13,000 to 15,000 clones, with 85% occurring only once. The source material was tumor tissue. All receptors come from a human donor with diffuse large B-cell lymphoma.

This chain joins TRBV7-2 and TRBJ2-7; D is unclear. CDR3 size: 15 residues. Germline CDR1 is SGHTA and CDR2 is FQGNSA. V lost 1 base, J lost 1 base, and 11 bases lay in between. This chain's CDR3 is CASSLVSSPSYEQYF. The CDR3 bases are TGTGCCAGCAGCTTAGTGAGTTCACCTTCCTACGAGCAGTACTTC.

V usage is TRBV19 and J usage is TRBJ1-1; tentatively, D is TRBD1 (5 bases). V was cut by 3 bases and J by 0 bases, with 8 bases left in between. The CDR3 consists of 14 residues. Germline-derived CDR1 and CDR2 are LNHDA and SQIVND (reference sequence). DNA for the CDR3: TGTGCCAGTAGTATCCGGGGGATGAACACTGAAGCTTTCTTT. Translated, it gives CASSIRGMNTEAFF.

The V call is TRBV11-2, the J call TRBJ1-1, with 7 bases lining up with TRBD1. Trimming took 4 bases from V and 10 from J; bases not matched to a gene: 9. The length of the CDR3 is 13 residues. Germline CDR1 and CDR2: SGHAT and FQNNGV. The CDR3 DNA follows: TGTGCCAGCAGCTCGCAAGGACAGGCTAGAGCTTTCTTT. It is translated as CASSSQGQARAFF. Full variable domain (remainder filled in from reference TRBV11-2 and TRBJ1-1): EAGVAQSPRYKIIEKRQSVAFWCNPISGHATLYWYQQILGQGPKLLIQFQNNGVVDDSQLPKDRFSAERLKGVDSTLKIQPAKLEDSAVYLCASSSQGQARAFFGQGTRLTVV.

This clone was seen once. The chain combines TRBV18 with TRBJ1-1; the match to TRBD1 covers 9 bases. Per the germline V gene, CDR1 is KGHSH and CDR2 is LQKENI. The CDR3 loop spans 13 amino acids. The V and J ends lost 6 bases and 4 bases, in that order; junction bases with no gene match: 3. CDR3 in amino acids: CASSGTGSTEAFF. CDR3 nucleotide sequence: TGTGCCAGCTCCGGGACAGGGAGCACTGAAGCTTTCTTT.

The chain carries TRBV6-4 and TRBJ2-1; perhaps TRBD2 as D (5 bases). V lost 1 base and J lost 5, with 9 bases in between. The CDR3 is 14 residues long. Germline CDR1 MRHNA, CDR2 SNTAGT. The CDR3 region is CASSDFGGDNEQFF. CDR3 sequence (DNA): TGTGCCAGCAGTGACTTTGGAGGTGACAATGAGCAGTTCTTC.

The chain couples TRBV2 to TRBJ1-3; tentative D call: TRBD1 (5 bases). CDR3 length: 15 residues. With 4 bases removed from V and 7 bases from J, the gap between germline ends came to 17 bases. Germline CDR1 is SNHLY and CDR2 is FYNNEI. CDR3 nucleotides: TGTGCCAGCAGTGTCCGGGACGGCGAAGGGAACACCATATATTTT. This gives the protein CASSVRDGEGNTIYF.

This clone was seen a few times. The rearrangement uses TRBV19 and TRBJ2-7; D gene uncertain. Deletions cut 5 bases from V and 5 bases from J, with 13 bases between. Germline loops: CDR1 LNHDA, CDR2 SQIVND (reference sequence). CDR3 length equals 13 residues. The CDR3: CASSFRVGDEQYF. The CDR3 nucleotides are TGTGCCAGTAGTTTCCGGGTAGGCGACGAGCAGTACTTC.

This chain connects TRBV6-1 to TRBJ1-5; D is possibly TRBD1 (5 bases). The CDR3 has 15 amino acids. Trimming shortened V by 7 bases and J by 3 bases, and 16 bases separated the two germline ends. The germline V gene encodes CDR1 MNHNS and CDR2 SASEGT. The CDR3 reads CASNQWGQSNQPQHF. The CDR3 DNA is TGTGCCAGCAACCAATGGGGCCAATCCAATCAGCCCCAGCATTTT.

The chain is built from TRBV27 and TRBJ1-1; D uncertain. Germline CDR1 is MNHEY and CDR2 is SMNVEV (reference sequence). V lost 2 bases and J 6 bases, leaving 10 bases between the germline ends. The CDR3 has 13 amino acids. The CDR3, as DNA: TGTGCCAGCAGTTTACTGGGAAGCGCTGAAGCTTTCTTT. Translation: CASSLLGSAEAFF.

The table lists this clone with a count of one. This chain joins TRBV5-1 and TRBJ2-1; D may be TRBD1 or TRBD2 (6 bases each). The CDR3 sequence is 15 residues long. Trimming took off 2 bases at V and 0 bases at J, with 9 bases between the two ends. Per germline, CDR1 SGHRS and CDR2 YFSETQ. CDR3 bases: TGCGCCAGCAGCTTAGGGGGGAGCTCCTACAATGAGCAGTTCTTC. Translating it yields CASSLGGSSYNEQFF.

This chain joins TRBV7-3 and TRBJ1-1; the D is unclear. CDR1 is SGHTA, CDR2 FQGTGA, per germline. The CDR3 loop spans 11 amino acids. Trimming stripped 5 bases from V and 5 bases from J, with 6 bases between. CDR3 sequence (DNA): TGTGCCAGCAGCCAAGGAACTGAAGCTTTCTTT. It specifies CASSQGTEAFF.

The chain carries TRBV19 and TRBJ2-7, with 10 bases matching TRBD1. Trimming removed 10 bases from V and 6 bases from J; junction bases left unmatched: 18. Germline V gene sequence: CDR1 LNHDA, CDR2 SQIVND (reference sequence). The CDR3 length is 16 residues. The CDR3 sequence: CATDRGVGQGVSEQYF. As DNA, the CDR3 is TGTGCCACCGACCGAGGGGTCGGACAGGGGGTGAGCGAGCAGTACTTC.

This chain's CDR3 is CASSTGQVPTQYF. CDR3 nucleotide sequence: TGTGCCAGCTCCACGGGACAGGTTCCGACCCAGTACTTC. V gene TRBV19 combines with J gene TRBJ2-5, with 8 bases identical to TRBD1. This CDR3 has 13 residues. Germline V gives CDR1 LNHDA, CDR2 SQIVND (reference sequence). The V segment lost 9 bases and the J segment 7 bases; nucleotides outside the gene matches: 10.

CDR3 DNA sequence: TGTGCCAGCTCACCACAGAGCCGGGGACTCACTAATGAAAAACTGTTTTTT. Translated: CASSPQSRGLTNEKLFF. This rearrangement joins TRBV18 to TRBJ1-4; a possible D gene is TRBD1 (5 bases). The length of the CDR3 is 17 residues. Germline lookup yields CDR1 KGHSH and CDR2 LQKENI. The V gene lost 1 base and the J gene lost 2 bases, with 14 bases spanning the gap.

V usage is TRBV27 and J usage is TRBJ2-3; no reliable D call. V shed 2 bases and J shed 0 bases, with 6 bases lying between them. Germline V CDR1 and CDR2: MNHEY, SMNVEV (reference sequence). The CDR3 is 14 residues long. CDR3: CASSLRLSTDTQYF. Written as DNA, the CDR3 is TGTGCCAGCAGTTTAAGACTGAGCACAGATACGCAGTATTTT.

V gene TRBV5-1 combines with J gene TRBJ2-7; 11 positions match TRBD1. J lost 0 bases, V lost 2 bases, and 1 base had no gene match. Germline V gene data show CDR1 as SGHRS and CDR2 as YFSETQ. This CDR3 has 15 residues. The CDR3, as DNA: TGCGCCAGCAGCTTAGGGACAGGGGGCTCCTACGAGCAGTACTTC. Its protein is CASSLGTGGSYEQYF.

The chain has TRBV10-1 and TRBJ2-1; TRBD2 aligns across 8 bases. This CDR3 contains 16 residues. The germline V gene has CDR1 WNHNN and CDR2 SYGVQD (reference sequence). The junction had 1 base not matched to a gene; V was cut back by 0 bases and J by 0 bases. This CDR3 is CASSESSGSSYNEQFF. The CDR3, as DNA: TGCGCCAGCAGTGAGTCGAGCGGGAGCTCCTACAATGAGCAGTTCTTC.

This chain uses TRBV27 with TRBJ2-7; D could derive from TRBD1 or TRBD2 (5 bases each). The germline gives CDR1 MNHEY, CDR2 SMNVEV (reference sequence). The CDR3 totals 15 residues. The germline V and J ends were trimmed by 5 bases and 0 bases, with 14 bases remaining between them. CDR3 in amino acids: CASSADAGSSYEQYF. DNA for the CDR3: TGTGCCAGCAGTGCAGACGCAGGGAGCTCCTACGAGCAGTACTTC.

The J gene is TRBJ2-1, the V gene TRBV4-3; TRBD2 aligns across 12 bases. Trimming cost V 4 bases and J 7 bases; bases outside gene matches: 8. This CDR3 contains 16 residues. Germline loops: CDR1 LGHNA, CDR2 YSLEER. The CDR3 sequence is CASSPRASGGANEQFF. The CDR3 DNA sequence: TGCGCCAGCAGCCCGAGGGCTAGCGGGGGGGCAAATGAGCAGTTCTTC.

The rearrangement uses TRBV7-2 and TRBJ1-2; 7 bases map to TRBD1. Germline V CDR1 and CDR2: SGHTA, FQGNSA. The CDR3 is made up of 15 amino acids. J lost 4 bases, V lost 1 base, and 6 bases had no gene match. The DNA of the CDR3 is TGTGCCAGCAGCTTAGGGCAGGGGGAGGGCTATGGCTACACCTTC. This codes for CASSLGQGEGYGYTF. The complete variable domain, with remaining parts taken from reference TRBV7-2 and TRBJ1-2, reads GAGVSQSPSNKVTEKGKDVELRCDPISGHTALYWYRQSLGQGLEFLIYFQGNSAPDKSGLPSDRFSAERTGGSVSTLTIQRTQQEDSAVYLCASSLGQGEGYGYTFGSGTRLTVV.

CDR3 sequence (DNA): TGCGCCAGCAGCTTCGGGGGGGATAACTATGGCTACACCTTC. Encoded protein: CASSFGGDNYGYTF. The rearrangement uses TRBV5-1 and TRBJ1-2; D may be TRBD1 (5 bases). Between the trimmed V and J ends, which lost 2 bases and 1 base, there was a span of 9 bases. This CDR3 region has 14 residues. CDR1 SGHRS and CDR2 YFSETQ come from the germline V gene.

V gene TRBV7-9 combines with J gene TRBJ2-6, with a weak D call TRBD1 (6 bases). The germline V gene has CDR1 SEHNR and CDR2 FQNEAQ (reference sequence). The CDR3 covers 17 residues. Trimming shortened V by 1 base and J by 3 bases, and 13 bases separated the two germline ends. CDR3 in amino acids: CASSLVAGVFGANVLTF. For the CDR3, the DNA is TGTGCCAGCAGCTTAGTGGCAGGGGTGTTTGGGGCCAACGTCCTGACTTTC.

The chain links TRBV19 to TRBJ2-2; D uncertain. V was trimmed by 2 bases and J by 1 base, leaving 5 bases between them. The CDR3 has 14 residues. Germline V gene data show CDR1 as LNHDA and CDR2 as SQIVND (reference sequence). The CDR3 is CASSISRNTGELFF. The CDR3 DNA sequence: TGTGCCAGTAGTATAAGCAGGAACACCGGGGAGCTGTTTTTT.

This chain links TRBV29-1 with TRBJ2-2, with 8 bases that match TRBD2. This CDR3 comprises 14 residues. Germline V gene sequence: CDR1 SQVTM, CDR2 ANQGSEA. V lost 4 bases to trimming and J lost 1 base; unmatched junction nucleotides: 2. DNA for the CDR3: TGCAGCGTTGTACTAGCGGAGAACACCGGGGAGCTGTTTTTT. Its translation is CSVVLAENTGELFF.

Concerning this clone itself: Distinct nucleotide sequences in the sample also encode this CDR3. The CDR3 is CASSPGHEQYF. The CDR3 coding sequence is TGTGCCAGCAGCCCGGGTCACGAGCAGTACTTC. This chain joins TRBV11-2 and TRBJ2-7, with D unclear. Trimming removed 5 bases from V and 5 bases from J, with 7 bases in between. The germline V gene has CDR1 SGHAT and CDR2 FQNNGV. This CDR3 contains 11 residues.

About this clone itself: The identical CDR3 is also encoded by other nucleotide sequences in the sample. The chain links TRBV5-5 to TRBJ2-3; D call uncertain. With 3 bases removed from V and 2 bases from J, the gap between germline ends came to 4 bases. The CDR3 covers 12 residues. The V gene's germline CDR1 is SGHKS and CDR2 YYEKEE (reference sequence). CDR3: CASSSVTDTQYF. In DNA form, the CDR3 reads TGTGCCAGCAGCTCTGTCACAGATACGCAGTATTTT.